A selection of T cell receptor beta chains follows, all from one sample in a study of siplizumab effects on memory and regulatory T cells. Sequencing used immunoSEQ multiplex PCR; TCRdb keeps in-frame clones, though not all of them. Of tens of thousands of clones listed, more than 80% were seen once; the top ten hold around two fifths. The specimen was CD8+ T cells sorted from blood. The receptors stem from a human donor in good health. Both conserved end residues are part of each CDR3. D genes are given only for firm matches. Part of the rows lack a size; the others show once, few, many or a class for expanded clones.

d_gene,len,abundance,j_gene,v_gene,CDR3aa,CDR3nt
NA,15,few,TRBJ2-1,TRBV12-5,CASGTAPSSYNEQFF,TGTGCTAGTGGTACGGCCCCGAGCTCCTACAATGAGCAGTTCTTC
NA,11,NA,TRBJ2-7,TRBV25-1,CASSESLEQYF,TGTGCCAGCAGTGAATCCTTAGAGCAGTACTTC
TRBD2,13,NA,TRBJ2-1,TRBV6-5,CASSPTSENEQFF,TGTGCCAGCAGTCCGACTAGCGAAAATGAGCAGTTCTTC
NA,15,once,TRBJ2-3,TRBV7-2,CASSLANPSTDTQYF,TGTGCCAGCAGCTTAGCGAACCCTAGCACAGATACGCAGTATTTT
NA,13,NA,TRBJ2-1,TRBV7-9,CASSLALRNEQFF,TGTGCCAGCAGCTTAGCGCTCCGAAATGAGCAGTTCTTC
TRBD2,14,once,TRBJ2-1,TRBV6-6,CASSSRLAVNEQFF,TGTGCCAGCAGTTCCCGACTAGCGGTCAATGAGCAGTTCTTC
NA,16,NA,TRBJ2-1,TRBV9,CASSVQAEDAYNEQFF,TGTGCCAGCAGCGTTCAAGCGGAAGATGCATACAATGAGCAGTTCTTC
NA,13,NA,TRBJ2-1,TRBV7-9,CATPGTRYNEQFF,TGTGCCACCCCCGGGACGCGATACAATGAGCAGTTCTTC
NA,13,NA,TRBJ1-2,TRBV13,CASNHELGYGYTF,TGTGCCAGCAATCACGAACTAGGCTATGGCTACACCTTC
NA,15,NA,TRBJ2-3,TRBV30,CAWRNRDWTGDTQYF,TGTGCCTGGAGAAACCGGGACTGGACGGGAGATACGCAGTATTTT
TRBD2,18,NA,TRBJ2-1,TRBV11-2,CASSLDSRLAEQYNEQFF,TGTGCCAGCAGCTTAGATAGCAGACTAGCGGAACAATACAATGAGCAGTTCTTC
TRBD2,14,NA,TRBJ2-7,TRBV27,CASRTSGSRYEQYF,TGTGCCAGCAGGACTAGCGGGAGTAGGTACGAGCAGTACTTC
NA,11,NA,TRBJ2-7,TRBV9,CASSVALEQYF,TGTGCCAGCAGCGTAGCTCTCGAGCAGTACTTC
NA,12,few,TRBJ1-1,TRBV25-1,CASSAPDKVVFF,TGTGCCAGCAGTGCCCCGGACAAAGTGGTTTTCTTT